This T cell receptor (beta chain) was sequenced during a study of tumor and adjacent non-tumor tissue in lung cancer. Background on the study: On average, productive TCRbeta reads reached about 4 million per sample.

CDR3 length: 13 amino acids. Germline V gene sequence: CDR1 SQVTM, CDR2 ANQGSEA. The junction had 9 bases not matched to a gene; V was cut back by 7 bases and J by 4 bases. This sample's RNA came from whole unsorted tissue. Between August and November 2014, newly diagnosed, chemotherapy-naive lung cancer patients underwent thoracic surgery in China. A modified ARM-PCR protocol with three rounds of nested PCR amplified TCRbeta. TCRdb re-derived calls from the multiplex PCR reads in MiXCR, one entry per CDR3 protein. The sample carries about 110,000 distinct CDR3 sequences, 60% to 80% recorded once. In its sample, this clonotype was seen many times. A much larger clone differs by one base, so this may be a read error.

This sequence joins TRBV29-1 and TRBJ1-2; 7 nucleotides agree with TRBD1. The source material was lung tumor tissue. This sequence originates from a woman in her sixties with non-small cell lung cancer. In DNA form, the CDR3 reads TGCAGCGGGATGGCGACAGGGAGCTATGGCTACACCTTC. This gives the protein CSGMATGSYGYTF. The full variable domain, completed using reference TRBV29-1 and TRBJ1-2, is SAVISQKPSRDICQRGTSLTIQCQVDSQVTMMFWYRQQPGQSLTLIATANQGSEATYESGFVIDKFPISRPNLTFSTLTVSNMSPEDSSIYLCSGMATGSYGYTFGSGTRLTVV.